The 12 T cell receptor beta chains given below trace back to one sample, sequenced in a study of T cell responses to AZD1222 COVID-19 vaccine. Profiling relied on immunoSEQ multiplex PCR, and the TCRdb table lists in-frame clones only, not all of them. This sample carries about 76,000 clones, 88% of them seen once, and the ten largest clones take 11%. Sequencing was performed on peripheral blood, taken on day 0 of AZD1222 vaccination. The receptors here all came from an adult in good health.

The CDR3 coding sequence is TGCGCCAGCAGTCATTCCCCCGACGGAGGGAACCTGAACTATGGCTACACCTTC. Protein product: CASSHSPDGGNLNYGYTF. This sequence joins TRBV23-1 and TRBJ1-2; no definite D call. TRBV23-1 falls under the ORF class, with uncertain function. The V end lost 3 bases, the J end lost 2 bases, and 22 bases lay between the germline ends. This CDR3 contains 18 residues.

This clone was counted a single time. Here the CDR3 DNA reads TGTGCCAGCAGCTTGGAGGGAGCCCAACTCGAGCAGTTCTTC. This gives the protein CASSLEGAQLEQFF. The V gene is TRBV5-4, the J gene TRBJ2-1; possible D gene TRBD2, 5 bases. The length of the CDR3 is 14 residues. Trimming took 0 bases from V and 10 from J, leaving 14 bases between them. The germline V gene encodes CDR1 SGHNT and CDR2 YYREEE (reference sequence).

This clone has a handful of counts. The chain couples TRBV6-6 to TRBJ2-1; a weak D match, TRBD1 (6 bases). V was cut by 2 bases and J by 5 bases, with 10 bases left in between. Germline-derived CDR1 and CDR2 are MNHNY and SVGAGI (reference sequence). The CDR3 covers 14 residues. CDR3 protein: CASSYGDTHNEQFF. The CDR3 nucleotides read TGTGCCAGCAGTTACGGGGACACCCACAATGAGCAGTTCTTC.

This chain's CDR3 is CSVERWLGETQYF. The CDR3 DNA sequence: TGCAGCGTTGAACGGTGGCTCGGGGAGACCCAGTACTTC. This chain connects TRBV29-1 to TRBJ2-5; no firm D call. The CDR3 is 13 residues long. V was shortened by 2 bases and J by 5 bases, with 12 bases between the two germline ends. Germline CDR1 is SQVTM and CDR2 is ANQGSEA. Using reference TRBV29-1 and TRBJ2-5 for the parts outside the CDR3, the full variable domain is SAVISQKPSRDICQRGTSLTIQCQVDSQVTMMFWYRQQPGQSLTLIATANQGSEATYESGFVIDKFPISRPNLTFSTLTVSNMSPEDSSIYLCSVERWLGETQYFGPGTRLLVL.

The DNA of the CDR3 is TGTGCCAGCAGCGCTGCCGATTTGCGGGAGCTCGAGCAGTACTTC. It specifies CASSAADLRELEQYF. The chain carries TRBV9 and TRBJ2-7, with 7 bases identical to TRBD2. V gave up 3 bases and J gave up 6 bases; unmatched junction bases: 12. Germline V gene lookup returns CDR1 SGDLS and CDR2 YYNGEE. The CDR3 spans 15 residues.

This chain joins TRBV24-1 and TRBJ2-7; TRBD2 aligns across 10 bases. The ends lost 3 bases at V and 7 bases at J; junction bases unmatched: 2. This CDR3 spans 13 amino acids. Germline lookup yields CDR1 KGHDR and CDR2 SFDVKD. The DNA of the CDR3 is TGTGCCACCAGTGATCGACTAGCGGGTGAGCAGTACTTC. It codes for CATSDRLAGEQYF.

The CDR3 coding sequence is TGTGCCAGCAGCTTGGAGGCAGGGCGAGCCAAAAACATTCAGTACTTC. It yields the protein CASSLEAGRAKNIQYF. The chain links TRBV5-4 to TRBJ2-4; D may be TRBD1 (5 bases). V was cut by 0 bases and J by 0 bases, with 10 bases left in between. The germline gives CDR1 SGHNT, CDR2 YYREEE (reference sequence). CDR3 length equals 16 residues.

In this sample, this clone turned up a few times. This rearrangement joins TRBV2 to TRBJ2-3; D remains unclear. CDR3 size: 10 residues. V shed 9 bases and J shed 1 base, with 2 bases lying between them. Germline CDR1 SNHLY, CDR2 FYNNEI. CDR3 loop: CARGTDTQYF. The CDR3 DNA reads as TGTGCCAGAGGCACAGATACGCAGTATTTT. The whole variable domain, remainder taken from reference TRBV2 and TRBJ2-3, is EPEVTQTPSHQVTQMGQEVILRCVPISNHLYFYWYRQILGQKVEFLVSFYNNEISEKSEIFDDQFSVERPDGSNFTLKIRSTKLEDSAMYFCARGTDTQYFGPGTRLTVL.

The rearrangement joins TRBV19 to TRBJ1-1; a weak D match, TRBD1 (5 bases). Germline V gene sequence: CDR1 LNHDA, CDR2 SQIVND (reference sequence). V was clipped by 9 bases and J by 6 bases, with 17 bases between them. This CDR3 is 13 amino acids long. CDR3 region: CASHSGGRSEAFF. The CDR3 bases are TGTGCCAGCCACTCGGGGGGTCGATCTGAAGCTTTCTTT.

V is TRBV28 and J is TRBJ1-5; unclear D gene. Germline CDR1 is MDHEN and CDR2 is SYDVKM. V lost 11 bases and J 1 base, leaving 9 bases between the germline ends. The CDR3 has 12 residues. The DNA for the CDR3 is TGTGCCTGGGGTTACAGCAATCAGCCCCAGCATTTT. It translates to CAWGYSNQPQHF.

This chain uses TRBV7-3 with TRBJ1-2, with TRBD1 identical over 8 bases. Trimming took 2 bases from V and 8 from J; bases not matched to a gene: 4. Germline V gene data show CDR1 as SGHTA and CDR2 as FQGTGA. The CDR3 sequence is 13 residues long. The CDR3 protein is CASSLGQGEGYTF. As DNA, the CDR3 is TGTGCCAGCAGCTTAGGACAGGGCGAGGGCTACACCTTC.

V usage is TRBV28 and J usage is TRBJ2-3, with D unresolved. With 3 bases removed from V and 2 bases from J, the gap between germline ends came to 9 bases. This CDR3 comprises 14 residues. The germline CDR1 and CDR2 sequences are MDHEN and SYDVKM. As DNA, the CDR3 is TGTGCCAGCAGTTTCCGCAGGATCACAGATACGCAGTATTTT. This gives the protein CASSFRRITDTQYF.